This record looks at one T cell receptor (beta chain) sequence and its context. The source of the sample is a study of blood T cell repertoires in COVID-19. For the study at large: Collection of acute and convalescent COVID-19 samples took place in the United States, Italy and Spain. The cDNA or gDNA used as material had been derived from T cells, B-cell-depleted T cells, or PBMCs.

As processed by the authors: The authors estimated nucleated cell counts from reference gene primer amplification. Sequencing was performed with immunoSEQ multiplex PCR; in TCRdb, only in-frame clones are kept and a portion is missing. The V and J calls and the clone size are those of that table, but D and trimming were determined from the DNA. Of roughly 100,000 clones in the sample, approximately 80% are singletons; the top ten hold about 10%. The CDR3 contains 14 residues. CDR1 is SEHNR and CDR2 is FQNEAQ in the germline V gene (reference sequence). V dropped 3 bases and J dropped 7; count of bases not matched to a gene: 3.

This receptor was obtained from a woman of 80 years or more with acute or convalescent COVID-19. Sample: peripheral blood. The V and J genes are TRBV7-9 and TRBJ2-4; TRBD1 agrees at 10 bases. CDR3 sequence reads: CASSFWTGGNIQYF. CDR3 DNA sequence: TGTGCCAGCAGCTTTTGGACAGGGGGTAACATTCAGTACTTC.